What follows is one TCR beta chain and its context. Its antigen is unknown. Germline is not matched at one junction end, which may reflect a read error. Germline loops: CDR1 ENHRY, CDR2 SYGVKD. The CDR3 runs to 15 residues. Arm-PCR of CDR3 regions and iRepertoire HTBI primers were the basis on which TCR beta libraries were built. A single record per CDR3 protein comes from TCRdb applying MiXCR to the multiplex PCR reads. The sample shows 310,000 or so distinct CDR3 sequences, about 20% of them seen only once. The source of the sample is a study of regulatory T cells in long-lasting Graves disease. Findings and limits, study-wide: Persistent disease preferred TRBV28, TRBJ1-2 and TRBJ2-5.

Sample time point: persistent/refractory GD, antithyroid drugs over 5 years with positive TRAb. Isolated PBMC RNA provided the starting material for the TCR library. The sample in question was peripheral blood mononuclear cells (PBMCs), obtained when the disease was refractory, from a patient treated with antithyroid drugs. The chain couples TRBV10-3 to TRBJ1-6; D is possibly TRBD1 (6 bases). This receptor was obtained from a female donor with Graves disease. In nucleotides, the CDR3 is TGTGCCATCAGCGGACGTACAGGGAGTAATTCACCCCCCCACTTT. Protein sequence: CAISGRTGSNSPPHF.